This TCR beta chain stems from a study of T cell responses to AZD1222 COVID-19 vaccine. Across the study: Pooling covered second doses at about 4 or about 12 weeks. Study-level findings and limits: Only a handful of people who got AZD1222 tested seropositive at baseline.

Profiled with immunoSEQ multiplex PCR; TCRdb holds only in-frame clones, not every one. The table records 85,000 to 90,000 clones, about 88% of them present only once. CDR3 size: 14 residues. V was trimmed by 5 bases and J by 3 bases, leaving 14 bases between them. CDR1 is SGHTA and CDR2 is FQGNSA in the germline V gene. Points on this clone: Its antigen is unidentified.

The TCR was taken from an adult in good health. The chain links TRBV7-2 to TRBJ2-7; D is perhaps TRBD1 (5 bases). The specimen was peripheral blood, collected on day 0 of AZD1222 vaccination. CDR3 nucleotide sequence: TGTGCCAGCAGCCTCACAAAGGGGAACTACGAGCAGTACTTC. Protein sequence: CASSLTKGNYEQYF. Full variable domain (remainder filled in from reference TRBV7-2 and TRBJ2-7): GAGVSQSPSNKVTEKGKDVELRCDPISGHTALYWYRQSLGQGLEFLIYFQGNSAPDKSGLPSDRFSAERTGGSVSTLTIQRTQQEDSAVYLCASSLTKGNYEQYFGPGTRLTVT.